The clone carrying this TCR beta chain is identified as medium-sized from frequency. Antigen unknown. The sample originates from a study of CXCR3-negative and CXCR3-positive naive CD8 T cells. The study made its TRB cDNA libraries by 5' RACE, adding UMI labels. One entry per CDR3 protein, without DNA, is what TCRdb gives after re-calling the 5' RACE reads. The sample holds more than 7,000 distinct CDR3 sequences. Germline CDR1 reads ENHRY; CDR2 reads SYGVKD. The CDR3 extends over 15 amino acids. Whole-study results and caveats: TRBV-TRBJ usage was alike in naive CXCR3-negative and CXCR3-positive cells but differed in memory cells. In both naive subsets diversity was comparably high, whereas memory CD8+ cells showed much lower diversity.

The genes are TRBV10-3 and TRBJ2-4; TCRdb indicates TRBD1, and absent DNA this call remains unverified. The receptor's source is a human donor in good health. Some clones in this sample may be carry-over from other donors' samples. Sequenced: naive CXCR3- CD8+ T cells from blood. Stated subset: CD45RO-CCR7+CD27+CD95- naive CD8+ T cells lacking CXCR3 (TNR3-). The CDR3 loop reads CAISATEGAGNIQYF.